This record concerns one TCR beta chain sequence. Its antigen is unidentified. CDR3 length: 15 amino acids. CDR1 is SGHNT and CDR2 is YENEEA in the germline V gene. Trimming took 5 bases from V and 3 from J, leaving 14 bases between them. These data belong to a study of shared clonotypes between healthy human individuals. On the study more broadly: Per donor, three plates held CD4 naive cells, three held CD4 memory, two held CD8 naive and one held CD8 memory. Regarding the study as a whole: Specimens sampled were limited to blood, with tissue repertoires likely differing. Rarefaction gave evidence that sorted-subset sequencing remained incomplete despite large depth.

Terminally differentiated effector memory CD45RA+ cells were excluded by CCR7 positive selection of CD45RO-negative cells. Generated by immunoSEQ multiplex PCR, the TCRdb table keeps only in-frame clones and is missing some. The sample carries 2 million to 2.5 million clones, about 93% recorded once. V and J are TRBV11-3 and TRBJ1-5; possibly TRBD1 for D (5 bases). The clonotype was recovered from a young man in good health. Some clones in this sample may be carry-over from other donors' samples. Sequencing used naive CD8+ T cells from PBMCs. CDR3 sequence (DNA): TGTGCCAGCAGCGCCATCGACAGTCCCAATCAGCCCCAGCATTTT. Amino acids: CASSAIDSPNQPQHF.